This T cell receptor beta chain was sequenced during a study of blood T cell repertoires in COVID-19. In the study overall: The United States, Italy and Spain supplied acute and convalescent COVID-19 samples.

Germline CDR1 and CDR2: SGHDN and FVKESK. CDR3 size: 15 residues. V lost 0 bases to trimming and J lost 4 bases, with 12 bases between them. Profiled with immunoSEQ multiplex PCR; TCRdb holds only in-frame clones, not every one. The sample has about 430,000 clones, nearly 90% seen once. Allocation to cohorts depended on clinical history reported by the participants. A COVID-19 case was met by exposed participants within 2 weeks before study entry. The rearrangement joins TRBV14 to TRBJ1-2; D perhaps matches TRBD1 (6 bases). Sequencing was carried out using PBMCs or T cells enriched from blood (not recorded which). This TCR was sampled from a woman aged 18-29 years who had been exposed to COVID-19. The CDR3 DNA is TGTGCCAGCAGCCAAGACAGGGGACGGGGCTATGGCTACACCTTC. It translates to CASSQDRGRGYGYTF.